Below are 27 T cell receptor beta chains sequenced from a single sample in a study of cytomegalovirus exposure and HLA in healthy donors. Sequenced by immunoSEQ multiplex PCR; TCRdb stores in-frame clones only, minus some. Found here are 200,000 to 300,000 clones, 90% of them singletons; the top ten hold around 3.1%. Source material: PBMCs. All receptors derive from a woman in her twenties or thirties in good health and CMV-seronegative.

This chain connects TRBV29-1 to TRBJ2-7; D unresolved. CDR3 size: 13 residues. The V and J ends lost 4 bases and 1 base respectively, with 11 bases between them. The germline gives CDR1 SQVTM, CDR2 ANQGSEA. In DNA, the CDR3 is TGCAGCGTTGCGGGCGGTTTTTCCTACGAGCAGTACTTC. It is translated as CSVAGGFSYEQYF.

This chain connects TRBV4-3 to TRBJ1-4, with 7 positions matching TRBD1. V dropped 0 bases and J dropped 4; count of bases not matched to a gene: 5. This CDR3 spans 16 amino acids. Germline V CDR1 and CDR2: LGHNA, YSLEER. CDR3 loop: CASSQDINRGNEKLFF. The DNA for the CDR3 is TGCGCCAGCAGCCAAGATATAAACAGGGGTAATGAAAAACTGTTTTTT.

The chain has TRBV4-1 and TRBJ2-2; D ambiguous. V shed 4 bases and J shed 0 bases, with 3 bases lying between them. Germline assignment: CDR1 MGHRA and CDR2 YSYEKL. CDR3 length equals 13 residues. The chain's CDR3 is CASSRSNTGELFF. The CDR3 nucleotides are TGCGCCAGCAGCCGCTCGAACACCGGGGAGCTGTTTTTT.

The chain recombines TRBV27 with TRBJ2-2; no clear D. In germline, CDR1 is MNHEY, CDR2 SMNVEV (reference sequence). With 4 bases removed from V and 0 bases from J, the gap between germline ends came to 9 bases. This CDR3 comprises 15 residues. The CDR3 here is CASSSTRANTGELFF. The CDR3 DNA reads TGTGCCAGCAGTTCAACCCGGGCGAACACCGGGGAGCTGTTTTTT.

About this clone: At the DNA level, this CDR3 is encoded by other sequences in the same sample as well. The rearrangement joins TRBV4-1 to TRBJ2-3, with D perhaps matching TRBD2 (5 bases). The germline CDR1 and CDR2 sequences are MGHRA and YSYEKL. The ends were cut back, 0 bases at V and 1 base at J, with 5 bases in the middle. This CDR3 is built from 14 residues. CDR3 in DNA: TGCGCCAGCAGCCAAGAGGAGGGCACAGATACGCAGTATTTT. Residues: CASSQEEGTDTQYF.

The chain recombines TRBV9 with TRBJ2-1; 7 nucleotides align to TRBD2. Unmatched junction bases numbered 8, after V lost 4 bases and J lost 4 bases. The CDR3 has 15 amino acids. In germline, CDR1 is SGDLS, CDR2 YYNGEE. CDR3 DNA: TGTGCCAGCAGCTCTAGCGGAGACCGGTACAATGAGCAGTTCTTC. This translates into CASSSSGDRYNEQFF.

The chain links TRBV28 to TRBJ2-7; 7 nucleotides agree with TRBD1. The CDR3 loop spans 15 amino acids. Germline CDR1 is MDHEN and CDR2 is SYDVKM. V lost 5 bases and J lost 0; bases outside the gene matches: 7. CDR3 DNA sequence: TGTGCCAGCAGTCTATCACAGGGGTACTCCTACGAGCAGTACTTC. Translation gives CASSLSQGYSYEQYF.

This clone occurred once. V and J are TRBV28 and TRBJ2-2; D call uncertain. CDR3 length: 16 amino acids. The V gene's germline CDR1 is MDHEN and CDR2 SYDVKM. Between the trimmed V and J ends, which lost 3 bases and 5 bases, there was a span of 16 bases. CDR3 amino acids: CASSLQEVWGTGELFF. CDR3 nucleotide sequence: TGTGCCAGCAGTTTGCAGGAAGTTTGGGGAACCGGGGAGCTGTTTTTT.

This rearrangement joins TRBV14 to TRBJ2-1; no clear D. Trimming took 1 base from V and 0 from J, leaving 7 bases between them. Germline values: CDR1 SGHDN, CDR2 FVKESK. The length of the CDR3 is 15 residues. The CDR3 is CASSQAVSSYNEQFF. DNA for the CDR3: TGTGCCAGCAGCCAAGCGGTTAGCTCCTACAATGAGCAGTTCTTC.

This clone showed up just a few times. The rearrangement links TRBV11-2 to TRBJ2-1, with D hard to call. Trimming stripped 3 bases from V and 8 bases from J, with 11 bases between. The CDR3 spans 13 residues. Germline V gives CDR1 SGHAT, CDR2 FQNNGV. In DNA, the CDR3 is TGTGCCAGCAGCTTCATTGTCATGGATGAGCAGTTCTTC. Amino acids: CASSFIVMDEQFF.

The chain uses TRBV19 and TRBJ1-5; D possibly corresponds to TRBD1 (6 bases). Trimming shortened V by 3 bases and J by 2 bases, and 14 bases separated the two germline ends. The CDR3 has 16 residues. The germline V gene has CDR1 LNHDA and CDR2 SQIVND (reference sequence). CDR3 region: CASSIGVSGGNQPQHF. In DNA form, the CDR3 reads TGTGCCAGTAGTATCGGGGTCTCAGGGGGCAATCAGCCCCAGCATTTT.

The chain carries TRBV27 and TRBJ2-3; tentatively, D is TRBD1 (6 bases). Per germline, CDR1 MNHEY and CDR2 SMNVEV (reference sequence). Trimming left V 3 bases short and J 2 bases short, with 12 bases between. The CDR3 is 15 amino acids. The CDR3: CASSFDRSHTDTQYF. DNA for the CDR3: TGTGCCAGCAGTTTTGACAGGAGCCACACAGATACGCAGTATTTT.

The chain has TRBV19 and TRBJ2-2, with 8 bases that match TRBD1. The CDR3 spans 15 residues. The germline V gene has CDR1 LNHDA and CDR2 SQIVND (reference sequence). The ends lost 4 bases at V and 5 bases at J; junction bases unmatched: 6. The CDR3 loop reads CASSRGRQGTGELFF. CDR3 bases: TGTGCCAGTAGTAGGGGCCGACAGGGGACCGGGGAGCTGTTTTTT.

This chain joins TRBV29-1 and TRBJ2-2; D possibly corresponds to TRBD1 (6 bases). CDR3 length: 14 residues. V lost 4 bases to trimming and J lost 2 bases, with 11 bases between them. CDR1 and CDR2 (germline): SQVTM, ANQGSEA. The chain's CDR3 is CSVGNRVNTGELFF. CDR3 in DNA: TGCAGCGTTGGAAACAGGGTTAACACCGGGGAGCTGTTTTTT.

V is TRBV6-1 and J is TRBJ1-1; D gene unclear. The germline V gene has CDR1 MNHNS and CDR2 SASEGT. CDR3 length equals 11 residues. V lost 6 bases and J 0 bases, leaving 2 bases between the germline ends. In DNA, the CDR3 is TGTGCCAGCAGAGTGAACACTGAAGCTTTCTTT. The encoded protein is CASRVNTEAFF.

This clone was seen a single time. This sequence joins TRBV29-1 and TRBJ2-1, with D tentatively TRBD1 (5 bases). CDR1 and CDR2 (germline): SQVTM, ANQGSEA. Trimming shortened V by 8 bases and J by 7 bases, and 24 bases separated the two germline ends. The CDR3 extends over 15 amino acids. The CDR3 loop reads CSSYRWRVEGNEQFF. The DNA for the CDR3 is TGCAGCTCCTACAGGTGGCGAGTCGAAGGGAATGAGCAGTTCTTC.

The V gene is TRBV19, the J gene TRBJ2-1; weak D call: TRBD2 (6 bases). Per the germline V gene, CDR1 is LNHDA and CDR2 is SQIVND (reference sequence). The CDR3 loop spans 15 amino acids. Trimming took 5 bases from V and 0 from J, leaving 11 bases between them. CDR3 protein: CASSYGTPSYNEQFF. DNA for the CDR3: TGTGCCAGTAGTTACGGGACTCCCTCCTACAATGAGCAGTTCTTC.

The V gene is TRBV5-4, the J gene TRBJ1-1; D gene ambiguous. This CDR3 spans 14 amino acids. V lost 0 bases to trimming and J lost 1 base, with 7 bases between them. Germline V gene sequence: CDR1 SGHNT, CDR2 YYREEE (reference sequence). CDR3 coding DNA: TGTGCCAGCAGCTTGGCAGGACCGAACACTGAAGCTTTCTTT. This encodes CASSLAGPNTEAFF.

V is TRBV27 and J is TRBJ1-1; D is undetermined. The CDR3 is 17 amino acids. Germline lookup yields CDR1 MNHEY and CDR2 SMNVEV (reference sequence). The ends were cut back, 5 bases at V and 1 base at J, with 20 bases in the middle. The CDR3 sequence: CASSPLWGTGSNTEAFF. The DNA of the CDR3 is TGTGCCAGCAGTCCATTATGGGGAACCGGGTCGAACACTGAAGCTTTCTTT.

This rearrangement joins TRBV19 to TRBJ1-2, with 7 nucleotides matching TRBD1. CDR3 length: 14 residues. CDR1 and CDR2 from the germline V gene are LNHDA and SQIVND (reference sequence). The junction had 9 bases not matched to a gene; V was cut back by 5 bases and J by 6 bases. The CDR3 here is CASSPPAGGNGYTF. Here the CDR3 DNA reads TGTGCCAGTAGTCCCCCCGCAGGGGGTAATGGCTACACCTTC.

This chain joins TRBV4-2 and TRBJ1-2; the D gene is possibly TRBD1 (6 bases). Germline CDR1 reads LGHNA; CDR2 reads YNFKEQ. Trimming shortened V by 5 bases and J by 1 base, and 17 bases separated the two germline ends. The CDR3 sequence is 16 residues long. The CDR3 coding sequence is TGTGCCAGCAGCGCCTTCACAGGGAATGTTAACTATGGCTACACCTTC. This translates into CASSAFTGNVNYGYTF.

The chain couples TRBV6-4 to TRBJ2-3; D ambiguous. CDR1 MRHNA and CDR2 SNTAGT come from the germline V gene. The CDR3 is 13 amino acids. V gave up 4 bases and J gave up 0 bases, with 5 bases separating them. DNA of the CDR3: TGTGCCAGCAGTGTAGAGAGCACAGATACGCAGTATTTT. Translated, it gives CASSVESTDTQYF.

The CDR3 DNA reads as TGCAGCGTTGAGGGCACTAGCGTAAAGGCCTACAATGAGCAGTTCTTC. Translated, it gives CSVEGTSVKAYNEQFF. The rearrangement uses TRBV29-1 and TRBJ2-1; 7 nucleotides agree with TRBD2. V lost 3 bases to trimming and J lost 2 bases; unmatched junction nucleotides: 10. Germline CDR1 is SQVTM and CDR2 is ANQGSEA. This CDR3 contains 16 residues.

The chain joins TRBV7-6 to TRBJ2-7, with 12 positions matching TRBD2. The CDR3 extends over 16 amino acids. Per germline, CDR1 SGHVS and CDR2 FNYEAQ. The J segment lost 6 bases and the V segment lost 2 bases, leaving 8 bases of the junction unmatched. CDR3 sequence reads: CASSLSMTSGSCEQYF. The DNA for the CDR3 is TGTGCCAGCAGCTTATCAATGACTAGCGGGAGCTGCGAGCAGTACTTC.

The chain combines TRBV7-9 with TRBJ2-7, with D possibly TRBD1 on 6 matching bases. V was pared by 3 bases and J by 1 base, with 10 bases between. The germline gives CDR1 SEHNR, CDR2 FQNEAQ (reference sequence). This CDR3 spans 14 amino acids. The CDR3 spells CASSFPRGSYEQYF. CDR3 coding DNA: TGTGCCAGCAGCTTCCCCAGGGGTTCCTACGAGCAGTACTTC.

The rearrangement links TRBV7-8 to TRBJ2-7; D is undetermined. There are 12 residues in the CDR3. The V and J ends lost 1 base and 5 bases respectively, with 6 bases between them. The germline gives CDR1 SGHVS, CDR2 FQNEAQ. The CDR3 protein is CASSLGPDEQYF. CDR3 sequence (DNA): TGTGCCAGCAGCTTAGGTCCTGACGAGCAGTACTTC.

This chain connects TRBV5-6 to TRBJ2-3; D possibly corresponds to TRBD1 (6 bases). Between the trimmed V and J ends, which lost 0 bases and 4 bases, there was a span of 12 bases. Germline V gene sequence: CDR1 SGHDT, CDR2 YYEEEE. The length of the CDR3 is 15 residues. The CDR3 nucleotides read TGTGCCAGCAGCTTGGTTAGGGGGATCGCAGATACGCAGTATTTT. Its protein is CASSLVRGIADTQYF.